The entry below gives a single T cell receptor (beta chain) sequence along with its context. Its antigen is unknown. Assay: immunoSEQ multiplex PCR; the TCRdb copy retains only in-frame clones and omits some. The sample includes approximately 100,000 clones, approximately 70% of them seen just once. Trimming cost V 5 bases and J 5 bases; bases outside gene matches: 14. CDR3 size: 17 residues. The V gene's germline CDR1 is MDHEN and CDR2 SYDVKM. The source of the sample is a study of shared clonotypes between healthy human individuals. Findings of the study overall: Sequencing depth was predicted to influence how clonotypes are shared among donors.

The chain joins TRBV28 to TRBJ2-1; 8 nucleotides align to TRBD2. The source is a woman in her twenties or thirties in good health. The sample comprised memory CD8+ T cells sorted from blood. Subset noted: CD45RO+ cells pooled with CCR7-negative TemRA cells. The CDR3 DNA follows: TGTGCCAGCAGTCCCCCCTCCCTGGCGGGAGGACACAATGAGCAGTTCTTC. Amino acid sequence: CASSPPSLAGGHNEQFF. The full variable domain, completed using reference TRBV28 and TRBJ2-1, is DVKVTQSSRYLVKRTGEKVFLECVQDMDHENMFWYRQDPGLGLRLIYFSYDVKMKEKGDIPEGYSVSREKKERFSLILESASTNQTSMYLCASSPPSLAGGHNEQFFGPGTRLTVL.